Described below is a single T cell receptor beta chain sequence and its context. The data stem from a study of T cell changes during pregnancy in multiple sclerosis. Data came from immunoSEQ multiplex PCR; TCRdb stores just in-frame clones and leaves some out. This sample yields more than 9,500 clones, of which approximately 88% are seen a single time; about 11% belongs to the top ten. From germline, CDR1 is MNHNS and CDR2 SASEGT. V lost 0 bases and J lost 5, with 19 bases in between. This CDR3 spans 17 amino acids. Material: CD8+ T cells from peripheral blood mononuclear cells, obtained after pregnancy. This chain links TRBV6-1 with TRBJ1-1; D is possibly TRBD1 (6 bases). The receptor was isolated from a female donor in good health, enrolled as a control in a pregnancy study. This CDR3 reads CASSEASGGGGTTEAFF. CDR3 sequence (DNA): TGTGCCAGCAGTGAAGCGTCGGGAGGGGGGGGCACAACTGAAGCTTTCTTT.